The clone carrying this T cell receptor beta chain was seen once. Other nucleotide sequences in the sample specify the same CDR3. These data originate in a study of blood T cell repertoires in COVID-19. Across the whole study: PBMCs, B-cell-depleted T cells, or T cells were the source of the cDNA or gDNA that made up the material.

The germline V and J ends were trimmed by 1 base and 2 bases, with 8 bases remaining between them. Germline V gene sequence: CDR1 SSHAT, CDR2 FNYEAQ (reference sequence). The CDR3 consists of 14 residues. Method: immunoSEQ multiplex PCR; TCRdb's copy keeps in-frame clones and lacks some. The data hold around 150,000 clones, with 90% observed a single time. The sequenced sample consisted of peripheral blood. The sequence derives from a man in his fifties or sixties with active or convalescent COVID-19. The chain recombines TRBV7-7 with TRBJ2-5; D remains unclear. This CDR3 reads CASSLGSGQETQYF. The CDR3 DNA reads TGTGCCAGCAGCTTAGGGTCAGGACAAGAGACCCAGTACTTC.